The 20 T cell receptor beta chains given below trace back to one sample, sequenced in a study of graft-versus-host responses after intestinal transplantation. Measured with immunoSEQ multiplex PCR; TCRdb has only the in-frame clones, and not every one. The table records under 85,000 clones, around 90% of them present only once. These receptors have no known antigen. The sample here was unstimulated CD8+ T cells sorted from spleen or lymph node cells, taken before intestinal transplant. These receptors originate from a human donor who received an intestinal transplant.

On this clone: The sample carries other DNA sequences with the same CDR3. CDR3 sequence: CASSLGLRDRGDNEQFF. CDR3 bases: TGTGCCAGCAGCCTAGGACTCCGGGACAGGGGTGACAATGAGCAGTTCTTC. The chain has TRBV11-2 and TRBJ2-1, with 10 positions matching TRBD1. J gave up 5 bases and V 5 bases, and 12 bases lay outside the gene matches. Germline V gives CDR1 SGHAT, CDR2 FQNNGV. This CDR3 region has 17 residues.

The table lists this clone with a count of one. V is TRBV7-9 and J is TRBJ2-7, with TRBD1 identical over 10 bases. The CDR3 length is 16 residues. With V trimmed by 6 bases and J by 6 bases, 14 bases remained unmatched. The germline CDR1 and CDR2 sequences are SEHNR and FQNEAQ (reference sequence). The chain's CDR3 is CASSAPGQGFLGEQYF. In nucleotides, the CDR3 is TGTGCCAGCAGTGCCCCGGGACAGGGGTTTCTGGGCGAGCAGTACTTC. The full variable domain, its missing parts supplied by reference TRBV7-9 and TRBJ2-7, is DTGVSQNPRHKITKRGQNVTFRCDPISEHNRLYWYRQTLGQGPEFLTYFQNEAQLEKSRLLSDRFSAERPKGSFSTLEIQRTEQGDSAMYLCASSAPGQGFLGEQYFGPGTRLTVT.

Notes on this clone: Other DNA sequences from this sample encode an identical CDR3 as well. The V gene is TRBV6-5, the J gene TRBJ2-3, with TRBD1 as a possible D gene (5 bases). Germline lookup yields CDR1 MNHEY and CDR2 SVGAGI. With 7 bases removed from V and 3 bases from J, the gap between germline ends came to 5 bases. There are 11 residues in the CDR3. For the CDR3, the DNA is TGTGCCAGCACAGGGACAGATACGCAGTATTTT. It yields the protein CASTGTDTQYF.

This rearrangement joins TRBV2 to TRBJ1-2; tentatively, D is TRBD1 (5 bases). Trimming stripped 8 bases from V and 8 bases from J, with 33 bases between. In germline, CDR1 is SNHLY, CDR2 FYNNEI. The CDR3 consists of 18 residues. This chain's CDR3 is CASEDKAGRPTGVYGYTF. Here the CDR3 DNA reads TGTGCCAGCGAGGACAAAGCCGGGAGACCGACGGGGGTCTACGGCTACACCTTC.

The V call is TRBV4-1, the J call TRBJ2-7, with a weak D call TRBD2 (6 bases). The CDR3 spans 15 residues. The V gene lost 1 base and the J gene lost 0 bases, with 10 bases spanning the gap. Germline CDR1 and CDR2: MGHRA and YSYEKL. This chain's CDR3 is CASSQVMGGSYEQYF. CDR3 sequence (DNA): TGCGCCAGCAGCCAAGTTATGGGGGGCTCCTACGAGCAGTACTTC.

The chain has TRBV18 and TRBJ1-2; D may be TRBD1 (5 bases). CDR3 length: 20 residues. Trimming took 0 bases from V and 0 from J, leaving 23 bases between them. Per the germline V gene, CDR1 is KGHSH and CDR2 is LQKENI. CDR3 bases: TGTGCCAGCTCACCACCGTTGGGGCGAACAGGTGGTTTTACTAACTATGGCTACACCTTC. Translation: CASSPPLGRTGGFTNYGYTF.

The rearrangement joins TRBV5-6 to TRBJ2-7; TRBD1 matches at 8 bases. Per germline, CDR1 SGHDT and CDR2 YYEEEE. V shed 1 base, J shed 2 bases, and the junction held 11 bases outside the gene matches. The CDR3 loop spans 17 amino acids. The CDR3 here is CASSLSLYGTGPYEQYF. The CDR3 DNA sequence: TGTGCCAGCAGCTTGTCTCTCTATGGGACAGGCCCCTACGAGCAGTACTTC.

V usage is TRBV13 and J usage is TRBJ2-7; 8 nucleotides agree with TRBD2. This CDR3 region has 14 residues. CDR1 and CDR2 from the germline V gene are PRHDT and FYEKMQ (reference sequence). Trimming removed 7 bases from V and 0 bases from J; junction bases left unmatched: 5. The CDR3 sequence is CASTSGTSSYEQYF. As DNA, the CDR3 is TGTGCCAGCACCTCGGGGACTAGCTCCTACGAGCAGTACTTC.

The chain joins TRBV29-1 to TRBJ1-2, with D unresolved. Looked up from germline, CDR1 is SQVTM and CDR2 is ANQGSEA. V was trimmed by 0 bases and J by 6 bases, leaving 14 bases between them. This CDR3 contains 14 residues. The CDR3 sequence is CSVEDRFTEDGYTF. The DNA for the CDR3 is TGCAGCGTTGAAGATCGTTTCACTGAAGATGGCTACACCTTC.

The V and J genes are TRBV4-1 and TRBJ2-1, with D unclear. The length of the CDR3 is 14 residues. V lost 0 bases and J 6 bases, leaving 9 bases between the germline ends. CDR1 and CDR2 (germline): MGHRA, YSYEKL. The DNA of the CDR3 is TGCGCCAGCAGCCAAGACGGTGCCTTCAATGAGCAGTTCTTC. Translating it yields CASSQDGAFNEQFF.

The rearrangement uses TRBV6-1 and TRBJ2-7; the D is unclear. The CDR3 has 14 residues. CDR1 and CDR2 from the germline V gene are MNHNS and SASEGT. The ends were cut back, 2 bases at V and 3 bases at J, with 11 bases in the middle. In nucleotides, the CDR3 is TGTGCCAGCAGTGAACCGCGGCCTGACTACGAGCAGTACTTC. Translating it yields CASSEPRPDYEQYF.

The chain uses TRBV4-1 and TRBJ2-7; perhaps TRBD2 as D (5 bases). Between the trimmed V and J ends, which lost 3 bases and 0 bases, there was a span of 12 bases. The CDR3 contains 15 residues. Germline-derived CDR1 and CDR2 are MGHRA and YSYEKL. CDR3 DNA sequence: TGCGCCAGCAGCCACCCGGGGAGTAGCTCCTACGAGCAGTACTTC. Residues: CASSHPGSSSYEQYF.

The J gene is TRBJ1-2, the V gene TRBV5-1; D may be TRBD1 (6 bases). CDR3 length: 14 amino acids. Germline V gene data show CDR1 as SGHRS and CDR2 as YFSETQ. The V and J ends lost 3 bases and 3 bases respectively, with 12 bases between them. CDR3: CASSSTGGYYGYTF. Here the CDR3 DNA reads TGCGCCAGCAGCTCGACAGGAGGCTACTATGGCTACACCTTC.

V and J are TRBV19 and TRBJ1-1; a possible D gene is TRBD1 (6 bases). Deletions cut 4 bases from V and 5 bases from J, with 8 bases between. Germline-derived CDR1 and CDR2 are LNHDA and SQIVND (reference sequence). This CDR3 spans 12 amino acids. The CDR3 protein is CASSTGETEAFF. The CDR3 nucleotides are TGTGCCAGTAGTACAGGGGAAACTGAAGCTTTCTTT.

The chain links TRBV25-1 to TRBJ2-5; TRBD2 might be the D (6 bases). CDR1 is MGHDK and CDR2 is SYGVNS in the germline V gene. The CDR3 loop spans 16 amino acids. Trimming removed 8 bases at V and 0 bases at J, with 19 bases between. The CDR3 reads CASQTGGVSYQETQYF. The CDR3 DNA is TGTGCCAGCCAGACCGGCGGGGTAAGCTACCAAGAGACCCAGTACTTC.

Here the CDR3 DNA reads TGTGCCAGCAGCTTGGTGGTAGGCTCGGAGGATGGCTACACCTTC. Translating it yields CASSLVVGSEDGYTF. V and J are TRBV5-6 and TRBJ1-2; D is undetermined. The length of the CDR3 is 15 residues. Germline CDR1 reads SGHDT; CDR2 reads YYEEEE. Trimming took off 0 bases at V and 6 bases at J, with 15 bases between the two ends. The complete variable domain, with remaining parts taken from reference TRBV5-6 and TRBJ1-2, reads DAGVTQSPTHLIKTRGQQVTLRCSPKSGHDTVSWYQQALGQGPQFIFQYYEEEERQRGNFPDRFSGHQFPNYSSELNVNALLLGDSALYLCASSLVVGSEDGYTFGSGTRLTVV.

This chain uses TRBV15 with TRBJ1-6; D might be TRBD1 (6 bases). The length of the CDR3 is 16 residues. Germline V gene sequence: CDR1 LNHNV, CDR2 YYDKDF (reference sequence). V was cut by 3 bases and J by 4 bases, with 13 bases left in between. The CDR3 protein is CATSRADSQYNSPLHF. Here the CDR3 DNA reads TGTGCCACCAGCAGGGCGGACAGCCAGTATAATTCACCCCTCCACTTT.

This chain links TRBV13 with TRBJ2-7; TRBD2 is a possible D gene (6 bases). Trimming removed 1 base from V and 0 bases from J, with 16 bases in between. The CDR3 is 17 amino acids. The germline V gene encodes CDR1 PRHDT and CDR2 FYEKMQ (reference sequence). CDR3: CASSLVLAGTSSYEQYF. In nucleotides, the CDR3 is TGTGCCAGCAGCTTAGTACTGGCGGGGACGAGCTCCTACGAGCAGTACTTC.

The chain uses TRBV7-6 and TRBJ2-3, with D possibly TRBD1 on 5 matching bases. Germline V gene lookup returns CDR1 SGHVS and CDR2 FNYEAQ. Deletions cut 5 bases from V and 2 bases from J, with 11 bases between. The CDR3 spans 14 residues. The DNA of the CDR3 is TGTGCCAGCAGCCCAGGGTCCAACACAGATACGCAGTATTTT. Amino acid sequence: CASSPGSNTDTQYF.

A note on this clone: The same CDR3 can be traced to other DNA sequences in this sample. The chain is built from TRBV6-5 and TRBJ2-3; D gene ambiguous. V was cut by 6 bases and J by 2 bases, with 15 bases left in between. Germline CDR1 is MNHEY and CDR2 is SVGAGI. CDR3 size: 15 residues. The CDR3 coding sequence is TGTGCCAGCAGCCGCCTAGGTCCCTACACAGATACGCAGTATTTT. Translated: CASSRLGPYTDTQYF.